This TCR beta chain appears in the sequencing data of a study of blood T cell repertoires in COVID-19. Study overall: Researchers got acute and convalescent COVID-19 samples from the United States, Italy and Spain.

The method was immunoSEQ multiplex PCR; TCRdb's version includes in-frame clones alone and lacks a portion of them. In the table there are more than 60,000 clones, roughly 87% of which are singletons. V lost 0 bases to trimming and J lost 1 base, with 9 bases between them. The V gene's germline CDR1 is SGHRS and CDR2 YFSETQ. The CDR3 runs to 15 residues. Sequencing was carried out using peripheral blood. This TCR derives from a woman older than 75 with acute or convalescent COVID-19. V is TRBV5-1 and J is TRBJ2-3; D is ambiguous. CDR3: CASSLAEYRTDTQYF. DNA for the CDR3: TGCGCCAGCAGCTTGGCCGAGTACCGCACAGATACGCAGTATTTT.